This T cell receptor beta chain was identified during a study of T cells in Graves' hyperthyroidism and ophthalmopathy (dated by TCRdb to between 2018 and 2021). A note on the overall study: To identify distinguishing TCR V-J signatures, a discovery cohort of about 95 patients was used, comprising 40 to 45 with Graves' ophthalmopathy and around 57 with stable Graves' hyperthyroidism. Prospective prediction of ophthalmopathy was tested in an independent validation cohort of under 20 hyperthyroidism patients and 15 to 17 patients who later progressed to ophthalmopathy. The 75 to 100 discovery patients were randomly split 7:3 into training and test sets. In addition, the study compared T-cell repertoires in thyroid tissue and in blood from 6 or 7 Graves' hyperthyroidism patients. After sampling, hyperthyroidism patients received methimazole starting at 30 mg daily, and ophthalmopathy patients received high-dose intravenous methylprednisolone. TCR Vbeta CDR3 sequencing of 120 to 150 peripheral blood samples (roughly 41 ophthalmopathy, 75 to 85 hyperthyroidism and roughly 17 progressor patients) is reported in the paper.

This clonotype was found many times. Its antigen is still unknown. The sample holds no much larger clone one base away, and base qualities are not on file. Any patient with an uncontrolled infection, another autoimmune disease, pregnancy or lactation was excluded. Diagnoses were established on the basis of clinical symptoms, serum thyroxine and TRAb, thyroid ultrasound, and orbital computed tomography. Total RNA was extracted using Trizol reagent, and RNA quality was assessed on an Agilent 2100 Bioanalyzer. Reading the germline V gene gives CDR1 MNHNS and CDR2 SASEGT. The V and J ends are trimmed by 4 bases and 8 bases, leaving 15 bases between them. The CDR3 covers 13 residues, taking in both the cysteine and the phenylalanine. Left in the record is the CDR3 DNA by itself, 39 bases read in frame from the first base. Overall study outcomes, separate from this receptor: In validation, the model predicted progression to ophthalmopathy with around 71% sensitivity and less than 80% specificity, a median of about 6 months before onset. Sample size was not statistically predetermined, and blinding of investigators to group allocation was not performed. In cross-validation, a model built on a 13 V-J signature told ophthalmopathy apart from stable hyperthyroidism with over 85% sensitivity and roughly 81% specificity, and in testing the same model reached 80%/75%. Most expanded thyroid clonotypes (frequency above 0.001) were also detected in blood, a finding suggesting that blood repertoires may reflect thyroid immune responses.

TCR beta CDR3 regions were amplified from RNA transcripts. The first round of RT-PCR for the TCR CDR3 was performed with the HTBI primer set and the Qiagen OneStep RT-PCR kit. The libraries were constructed in a second round of multiplex PCR and then size-selected and purified. Paired-end sequencing of the libraries was performed with 100 bp reads on an Illumina HiSeq2000. The source study handled its data this way. SOAPnuke was used to process the raw data, throwing out any read that contained adapters or uncalled bases, had a mean Phred below 15, or lacked an exact constant-primer or identifier match. High-quality paired reads were merged with COPE v1.2.5, and unique nucleotide sequences were defined as clonotypes. MiTCR v1.1 was used to align the clonotypes against IMGT TRBV, TRBD and TRBJ reference segments. The analysis included only V-J combinations with a frequency above 0.0001, which together covered around 99% of the repertoires. The TCS score was defined as the ratio of F50 (clonal expansion) to E x V (chaos), calculated using BLOSUM62-based TCRdist between CDR3 peptides within each V-J. Welch's t-statistics and random forest reduced some 510 V-J features to 10 to 15, which were used in a naive Bayes classifier (R e1071). The similarity between thyroid and blood repertoires was quantified using the Morisita-Horn index. Using fastp at Q25 and MiXCR, TCRdb reprocessed the public reads and kept productive beta chains. Each entry merges the rows of one CDR3 protein and shows their most common DNA and genes. These V and J calls rely on TCRdb rather than the paper's analysis. This sample lists about 570,000 distinct CDR3 sequences; about half were detected once. Around 20% of the sample lies in the top ten.

Recombination joined TRBV6-1 with TRBJ2-7; TRBD2 is perhaps the D gene, given 6 matching bases. The sequence derives from an adult woman with Graves' disease, either hyperthyroidism or ophthalmopathy (not recorded which). The sequenced material came from peripheral blood or thyroid tissue (not recorded which). The encoded CDR3 is CASSGTRAGQQYF. The nucleotides are TGTGCCAGCAGTGGGACCCGGGCGGGACAGCAGTACTTC.